This T cell receptor beta chain was profiled in a study of shared clonotypes between healthy human individuals. Study observations and caveats: When naive CD4 clonotypes were compared across a handful of donors, about 4.9% were shared. Only blood underwent sampling, and tissue repertoires likely differ.

Selected positively for CCR7 and CD45RO-negative, naive CD8 cells excluded terminally differentiated effector memory CD45RA+ cells. In this sample, this clone turned up once. Its target is unknown. Germline values: CDR1 MNHNS, CDR2 SASEGT. V was trimmed by 3 bases and J by 4 bases, leaving 10 bases between them. The CDR3 length is 14 residues. Every subset had its genomic DNA shared out evenly among several immunoSEQ plates. The protocol was immunoSEQ multiplex PCR, while the TCRdb copy is restricted to in-frame clones and leaves out a portion. The table has some 740,000 clones, more than 85% seen once.

The TCR originated in a man aged 30 to 45 in good health. The gene calls are TRBV6-1 and TRBJ1-3; D ambiguous. Specimen: naive CD8+ T cells sorted from blood. CDR3 sequence (DNA): TGTGCCAGCAGTGAGCCGGGCGGCGGAAACACCATATATTTT. It translates to CASSEPGGGNTIYF.